This section outlines one T cell receptor beta chain sequence together with its context. Trimming stripped 4 bases from V and 1 base from J, with 9 bases between. The CDR3 runs to 14 residues. CDR1 is MDHEN and CDR2 is SYDVKM in the germline V gene. The sample comes from a study of shared clonotypes between healthy human individuals. TCRdb's copy holds only in-frame clones and misses some; the assay was immunoSEQ multiplex PCR. Of roughly 1.5 million clones listed, approximately 98% are singletons. V is TRBV28 and J is TRBJ2-3, with D perhaps matching TRBD2 (6 bases). This receptor was obtained from a man younger than 40 in good health. The specimen sequenced was naive CD4+ T cells sorted from blood. The subset: CD45RA+ positively selected. The CDR3 sequence is CASSWAGRTDTQYF. The CDR3 bases are TGTGCCAGCAGTTGGGCGGGGCGCACAGATACGCAGTATTTT.